Listed here are 21 T cell receptor beta chains from one sample, sequenced in a study of response to subunit inactivated influenza vaccine. TCRdb re-analysed the RT-PCR reads in MiXCR, keeping a single row per CDR3 protein. This table holds about 780,000 distinct CDR3 sequences, about a fifth found once. Sequencing used PBMCs from blood, obtained about 5 days after vaccination. The receptors were sampled from a man aged 50-60 years who received an inactivated influenza vaccine.

The J gene is TRBJ2-5, the V gene TRBV6-1; possibly TRBD2 for D (6 bases). This CDR3 contains 15 residues. Germline CDR1 is MNHNS and CDR2 is SASEGT. The V end was cut by 10 bases, the J end by 5 bases, with 23 bases between. This CDR3 is CANSPWGVYGETQYF. The DNA of the CDR3 is TGTGCCAACAGCCCCTGGGGGGTATACGGGGAGACCCAGTACTTC.

This clonotype turned up a few times. The chain uses TRBV29-1 and TRBJ2-7, with D perhaps given as TRBD1 or TRBD2 (5 bases each). The CDR3 has 16 residues. Trimming took 5 bases from V and 0 from J, leaving 20 bases between them. The germline V gene has CDR1 SQVTM and CDR2 ANQGSEA. CDR3 residues: CSVLSTGTPNSYEQYF. The CDR3 DNA sequence: TGCAGCGTTCTAAGTACCGGGACGCCGAACTCCTACGAGCAGTACTTC.

This clonotype occurred a few times. The gene calls are TRBV7-9 and TRBJ2-1; no clear D gene. Germline-derived CDR1 and CDR2 are SEHNR and FQNEAQ (reference sequence). The CDR3 is 13 residues long. V was pared by 1 base and J by 6 bases, with 7 bases between. The CDR3 region is CASSLGIPNEQFF. The DNA for the CDR3 is TGTGCCAGCAGCTTAGGGATCCCCAATGAGCAGTTCTTC. The full variable domain, in which reference TRBV7-9 and TRBJ2-1 provide the parts outside the CDR3, is DTGVSQNPRHKITKRGQNVTFRCDPISEHNRLYWYRQTLGQGPEFLTYFQNEAQLEKSRLLSDRFSAERPKGSFSTLEIQRTEQGDSAMYLCASSLGIPNEQFFGPGTRLTVL.

This sequence joins TRBV4-1 and TRBJ1-4, with 7 bases identical to TRBD1. Germline V gene lookup returns CDR1 MGHRA and CDR2 YSYEKL. V trimming: 4 bases; J trimming: 8 bases; junction bases outside the gene matches: 10. This CDR3 comprises 15 residues. The CDR3 sequence is CASSLRDRIGEKLFF. DNA of the CDR3: TGCGCCAGCAGCCTACGGGACAGAATAGGAGAAAAACTGTTTTTT.

The table lists this clonotype with a few counts. The rearrangement links TRBV6-1 to TRBJ1-6; D is unclear. CDR1 and CDR2 (germline): MNHNS, SASEGT. V lost 6 bases to trimming and J lost 5 bases, with 14 bases between them. The CDR3 loop spans 15 amino acids. The CDR3 nucleotides are TGTGCCAGCAGCCTAACTCCGGGCGATAATTCACCCCTCCACTTT. This codes for CASSLTPGDNSPLHF.

This clonotype was recorded a few times. V usage is TRBV29-1 and J usage is TRBJ1-1; no firm D call. The V gene's germline CDR1 is SQVTM and CDR2 ANQGSEA. The CDR3 totals 13 residues. Trimming removed 5 bases at V and 0 bases at J, with 10 bases between. This CDR3 reads CSVISYMNTEAFF. The DNA of the CDR3 is TGCAGCGTTATCAGCTACATGAACACTGAAGCTTTCTTT.

This clonotype was found a few times. This sequence joins TRBV10-3 and TRBJ2-3; maybe TRBD1 (5 bases). V was pared by 6 bases and J by 5 bases, with 18 bases between. CDR3 length equals 15 residues. In germline, CDR1 is ENHRY, CDR2 SYGVKD. The chain's CDR3 is CAISLRDPPQDTQYF. The CDR3 DNA is TGTGCCATCAGCCTCAGGGATCCCCCACAAGATACGCAGTATTTT.

This chain uses TRBV4-2 with TRBJ1-5, with D perhaps matching TRBD1 (5 bases). Germline values: CDR1 LGHNA, CDR2 YNFKEQ. The CDR3 loop spans 18 amino acids. The V end lost 1 base, the J end lost 4 bases, and 20 bases lay between the germline ends. This CDR3 reads CASSQGGREDYGNQPQHF. The DNA of the CDR3 is TGTGCCAGCAGCCAAGGAGGCAGGGAGGATTACGGTAATCAGCCCCAGCATTTT.

The V and J genes are TRBV9 and TRBJ2-1; tentatively, D is TRBD2 (6 bases). The V and J ends lost 6 bases and 3 bases respectively, with 16 bases between them. The CDR3 extends over 15 amino acids. Germline V gene sequence: CDR1 SGDLS, CDR2 YYNGEE. For the CDR3, the DNA is TGTGCCAGCACCTTGGGGGAGGAATTCTACAATGAGCAGTTCTTC. Protein: CASTLGEEFYNEQFF. Full variable domain (rest looked up from reference TRBV9 and TRBJ2-1): DSGVTQTPKHLITATGQRVTLRCSPRSGDLSVYWYQQSLDQGLQFLIQYYNGEERAKGNILERFSAQQFPDLHSELNLSSLELGDSALYFCASTLGEEFYNEQFFGPGTRLTVL.

The chain combines TRBV5-1 with TRBJ2-1; perhaps TRBD2 as D (5 bases). V was trimmed by 0 bases and J by 9 bases, leaving 19 bases between them. Germline V gene data show CDR1 as SGHRS and CDR2 as YFSETQ. The length of the CDR3 is 16 residues. The DNA of the CDR3 is TGCGCCAGCAGCTTGGCCGGGATTAGTTTAAGCGGTGAGCAGTTCTTC. Its protein product is CASSLAGISLSGEQFF.

The CDR3 here is CASSYVGERETQYF. The CDR3 DNA reads TGTGCCAGCAGTTACGTAGGGGAAAGGGAGACCCAGTACTTC. V gene TRBV6-5 combines with J gene TRBJ2-5; perhaps TRBD1 as D (5 bases). The CDR3 consists of 14 residues. The germline V and J ends were trimmed by 2 bases and 5 bases, with 12 bases remaining between them. In germline, CDR1 is MNHEY, CDR2 SVGAGI.

This clonotype was found once. The rearrangement joins TRBV11-3 to TRBJ2-3; 7 positions match TRBD2. V shed 5 bases, J shed 8 bases, and the junction held 10 bases outside the gene matches. Germline V gene lookup returns CDR1 SGHNT and CDR2 YENEEA. The CDR3 length is 14 residues. The CDR3 DNA reads TGTGCCAGCAGCGTCGCGGGGGTACCGGGTACGCAGTATTTT. It encodes CASSVAGVPGTQYF.

In this sample, this clonotype turned up a few times. The genes are TRBV29-1 and TRBJ2-5; the match to TRBD2 covers 7 bases. Germline CDR1 reads SQVTM; CDR2 reads ANQGSEA. Losses at the gene ends were 6 bases for V and 2 bases for J; bases not matched to a gene: 6. The CDR3 spans 13 residues. Written as DNA, the CDR3 is TGCAGCGTGGTAAAGGGACTACAAGAGACCCAGTACTTC. Translation gives CSVVKGLQETQYF. Full variable domain (outside the CDR3, taken from reference TRBV29-1 and TRBJ2-5): SAVISQKPSRDICQRGTSLTIQCQVDSQVTMMFWYRQQPGQSLTLIATANQGSEATYESGFVIDKFPISRPNLTFSTLTVSNMSPEDSSIYLCSVVKGLQETQYFGPGTRLLVL.

Ten or more counts support this clonotype. The V gene is TRBV7-9, the J gene TRBJ2-1, with a tentative D call TRBD1 (6 bases). Germline V gene data show CDR1 as SEHNR and CDR2 as FQNEAQ (reference sequence). With 6 bases removed from V and 0 bases from J, the gap between germline ends came to 12 bases. The CDR3 is 15 residues long. CDR3 amino acids: CASRRTVSSYNEQFF. The CDR3 DNA follows: TGTGCCAGCAGGCGGACAGTTAGCTCCTACAATGAGCAGTTCTTC.

The gene calls are TRBV6-5 and TRBJ1-6; 7 nucleotides match TRBD1. The germline CDR1 and CDR2 sequences are MNHEY and SVGAGI. The trim removed 4 bases at V and 6 bases at J, leaving 3 bases unmatched. The length of the CDR3 is 14 residues. The CDR3 loop is CASSSTGVNSPLHF. The DNA for the CDR3 is TGTGCCAGCAGTTCAACAGGGGTTAATTCACCCCTCCACTTT.

This clonotype was seen a handful of times. The chain couples TRBV20-1 to TRBJ2-7; the D call may be TRBD1 or TRBD2 (5 bases each). This CDR3 is 14 amino acids long. Germline V CDR1 and CDR2: DFQATT, SNEGSKA (reference sequence). V lost 1 base and J lost 6, with 16 bases in between. The DNA for the CDR3 is TGCAGTGCTAGAGTCGGGGCAGGGTTCTTCGAGCAGTACTTC. It encodes CSARVGAGFFEQYF.

This clonotype was counted ten times or more. The chain has TRBV4-2 and TRBJ2-1; D possibly uses TRBD1 or TRBD2 (6 bases each). The germline V gene has CDR1 LGHNA and CDR2 YNFKEQ. This CDR3 is 16 amino acids long. V lost 4 bases and J 1 base, leaving 14 bases between the germline ends. CDR3 nucleotide sequence: TGTGCCAGCAGCCTACCCGGGGGCCGGTCCTACAATGAGCAGTTCTTC. Translated: CASSLPGGRSYNEQFF.

This clonotype has a handful of counts. This sequence joins TRBV3-1 and TRBJ1-6; possible D gene TRBD1, 5 bases. The CDR3 spans 16 residues. The germline CDR1 and CDR2 sequences are LGHDT and YNNKEL (reference sequence). V was pared by 3 bases and J by 2 bases, with 11 bases between. The CDR3, as DNA: TGTGCCAGCAGCCAGGAAGGGGTCGCCTATAATTCACCCCTCCACTTT. Its protein is CASSQEGVAYNSPLHF.

Many counts were recorded for this clonotype. The rearrangement joins TRBV5-1 to TRBJ2-7, with 9 nucleotides matching TRBD1. This CDR3 contains 13 residues. Germline CDR1 and CDR2: SGHRS and YFSETQ. Trimming removed 5 bases from V and 3 bases from J; junction bases left unmatched: 3. The CDR3 here is CASRQGQGYEQYF. The CDR3 DNA reads TGCGCCAGCAGGCAGGGACAGGGCTACGAGCAGTACTTC.

This sequence joins TRBV24-1 and TRBJ2-3, with 11 bases aligning to TRBD2. This CDR3 comprises 18 residues. Germline lookup yields CDR1 KGHDR and CDR2 SFDVKD. Trimming removed 3 bases from V and 0 bases from J; junction bases left unmatched: 7. CDR3 coding DNA: TGTGCCACCAGTGATCCGGGACTAGCGGTACACAGCACAGATACGCAGTATTTT. It translates to CATSDPGLAVHSTDTQYF.

This clonotype came up a few times. The chain links TRBV20-1 to TRBJ1-1, with D uncertain. V gave up 2 bases and J gave up 4 bases, with 11 bases separating them. This CDR3 contains 13 residues. Germline V gene lookup returns CDR1 DFQATT and CDR2 SNEGSKA (reference sequence). The CDR3 sequence: CSARPRASTEAFF. The CDR3 DNA is TGCAGTGCTAGACCTCGCGCTAGCACTGAAGCTTTCTTT.